Shown below are 27 T cell receptor beta chains from a single sample sequenced in a study of cytomegalovirus exposure and HLA in healthy donors. The primer mix had 60 Vbeta and 13 Jbeta primers. Using immunoSEQ multiplex PCR, the repertoire was profiled, and TCRdb retains in-frame clones only, with some absent. This sample's table reports about 32,000 clones. Material for sequencing was PBMCs. These receptors came from a female donor in good health and CMV-seronegative.

The genes are TRBV27 and TRBJ2-1; 15 bases match TRBD2. CDR1 MNHEY and CDR2 SMNVEV come from the germline V gene (reference sequence). The CDR3 is 15 amino acids. V lost 6 bases, J lost 7 bases, and 4 bases stayed unmatched. In DNA, the CDR3 is TGTGCCAGCAGGGGGACTAGCGGGGGGTTGAATGAGCAGTTCTTC. As protein: CASRGTSGGLNEQFF.

The V and J genes are TRBV6-5 and TRBJ1-6, with 8 bases aligning to TRBD1. This CDR3 has 15 residues. CDR1 is MNHEY and CDR2 is SVGAGI in the germline V gene. J lost 7 bases, V lost 6 bases, and 8 bases had no gene match. CDR3 nucleotides: TGTGCCAGCAGCGTCCGGACAGGGCAAAATTCACCCCTCCACTTT. This sequence encodes CASSVRTGQNSPLHF.

This rearrangement joins TRBV5-4 to TRBJ2-3; TRBD1 matches 8 bases. Per the germline V gene, CDR1 is SGHNT and CDR2 is YYREEE (reference sequence). The CDR3 length is 15 residues. V gave up 4 bases and J gave up 1 base; unmatched junction bases: 5. CDR3 loop: CASSGLQGGTDTQYF. The CDR3 DNA follows: TGTGCCAGCAGCGGACTACAGGGGGGCACAGATACGCAGTATTTT.

Note on this clone: One junction end does not reproduce the germline sequence, and a read error may be involved. The rearrangement uses TRBV6-5 and TRBJ1-2; 8 bases are a match to TRBD1. This CDR3 contains 15 residues. Germline V gene sequence: CDR1 MNHEY, CDR2 SVGAGI. CDR3 loop: CASSYSTDRGNGYTF. The CDR3 DNA reads TGTGCCAGCAGTTACTCGACCGACAGGGGAAATGGCTACACCTTT.

The rearrangement joins TRBV5-1 to TRBJ2-1; 8 bases match TRBD1. The CDR3 is made up of 15 amino acids. Losses at the gene ends were 0 bases for V and 3 bases for J; bases not matched to a gene: 2. In germline, CDR1 is SGHRS, CDR2 YFSETQ. For the CDR3, the DNA is TGCGCCAGCAGCTTGGAAACAGGGGGCTACAATGAGCAGTTCTTC. Its translation: CASSLETGGYNEQFF.

The V call is TRBV18, the J call TRBJ1-3; D call uncertain. This CDR3 has 15 amino acids. V was shortened by 2 bases and J by 3 bases, with 11 bases between the two germline ends. Germline CDR1 is KGHSH and CDR2 is LQKENI. CDR3 loop: CASSPGFAGGNTIYF. CDR3 sequence (DNA): TGTGCCAGCTCACCAGGGTTCGCGGGTGGAAACACCATATATTTT.

The chain couples TRBV6-1 to TRBJ2-7; 7 nucleotides align to TRBD1. The CDR3 consists of 13 residues. V trimming: 4 bases; J trimming: 2 bases; junction bases outside the gene matches: 2. Looked up from germline, CDR1 is MNHNS and CDR2 is SASEGT. The CDR3 bases are TGTGCCAGCAGTGGGGGACAGACCTACGAGCAGTACTTC. The encoded protein is CASSGGQTYEQYF.

The chain joins TRBV7-2 to TRBJ1-2, with TRBD1 as a possible D gene (6 bases). Trimming left V 5 bases short and J 4 bases short, with 17 bases between. In germline, CDR1 is SGHTA, CDR2 FQGNSA. The length of the CDR3 is 15 residues. The DNA of the CDR3 is TGTGCCAGCAGCGGAGAGCAGGGGAAGATCTATGGCTACACCTTC. The encoded protein is CASSGEQGKIYGYTF.

V usage is TRBV9 and J usage is TRBJ1-1, with 7 positions matching TRBD1. Germline lookup yields CDR1 SGDLS and CDR2 YYNGEE. The CDR3 covers 14 residues. The junction had 3 bases not matched to a gene; V was cut back by 3 bases and J by 1 base. The CDR3 nucleotides are TGTGCCAGCAGCGGGGGGACAGCGAACACTGAAGCTTTCTTT. Encoded protein: CASSGGTANTEAFF.

This rearrangement joins TRBV7-3 to TRBJ2-6; D is ambiguous. The CDR3 length is 15 residues. The V end lost 9 bases, the J end lost 0 bases, and 12 bases lay between the germline ends. From germline, CDR1 is SGHTA and CDR2 FQGTGA. In DNA, the CDR3 is TGTGCCAGTACGAGATCGAGCTCTGGGGCCAACGTCCTGACTTTC. Its translation is CASTRSSSGANVLTF. The entire variable domain, with the rest obtained from reference TRBV7-3 and TRBJ2-6, is as follows: GAGVSQTPSNKVTEKGKYVELRCDPISGHTALYWYRQSLGQGPEFLIYFQGTGAADDSGLPNDRFFAVRPEGSVSTLKIQRTERGDSAVYLCASTRSSSGANVLTFGAGSRLTVL.

The rearrangement joins TRBV4-2 to TRBJ1-2; no reliable D call. V was shortened by 0 bases and J by 0 bases, with 11 bases between the two germline ends. CDR3 size: 16 residues. From germline, CDR1 is LGHNA and CDR2 YNFKEQ. CDR3: CASSQDLTDSNYGYTF. CDR3 nucleotides: TGTGCCAGCAGCCAAGATCTAACGGACTCTAACTATGGCTACACCTTC.

The chain recombines TRBV29-1 with TRBJ1-5; D is perhaps TRBD1 (5 bases). Germline assignment: CDR1 SQVTM and CDR2 ANQGSEA. V lost 4 bases to trimming and J lost 0 bases, with 10 bases between them. There are 14 residues in the CDR3. This CDR3 is CSVVETDSNQPQHF. DNA of the CDR3: TGCAGCGTTGTTGAGACAGATAGCAATCAGCCCCAGCATTTT.

The chain uses TRBV25-1 and TRBJ1-4; 10 bases map to TRBD1. The CDR3 loop spans 16 amino acids. V gave up 7 bases and J gave up 12 bases; unmatched junction bases: 17. CDR1 and CDR2 from the germline V gene are MGHDK and SYGVNS. This CDR3 is CASMTTRDRGLNQLFF. In nucleotides, the CDR3 is TGTGCCAGCATGACCACCCGGGACAGGGGCCTTAATCAACTGTTTTTT.

The rearrangement uses TRBV7-4 and TRBJ2-6, with 7 nucleotides matching TRBD1. Germline loops: CDR1 SGHVT, CDR2 SQSDAQ. V dropped 5 bases and J dropped 8; count of bases not matched to a gene: 12. The CDR3 has 16 amino acids. The CDR3 is CASSPPGTENPNVLTF. The CDR3 DNA reads TGTGCCAGCAGCCCTCCCGGGACAGAAAACCCCAACGTCCTGACTTTC.

The chain joins TRBV5-4 to TRBJ2-7; 7 positions match TRBD2. J was trimmed by 5 bases and V by 2 bases; bases with no gene match: 10. Germline CDR1 and CDR2: SGHNT and YYREEE (reference sequence). The CDR3 totals 15 residues. The CDR3 is CASSFGDYAGNEQYF. The CDR3 nucleotides are TGTGCCAGCAGCTTCGGGGACTATGCGGGGAACGAGCAGTACTTC.

The J gene is TRBJ2-1, the V gene TRBV7-8, with D perhaps matching TRBD1 (6 bases). This CDR3 region has 13 residues. The germline CDR1 and CDR2 sequences are SGHVS and FQNEAQ. V was pared by 2 bases and J by 6 bases, with 8 bases between. The CDR3 nucleotides read TGTGCCAGCAGCTTAAGGGGGTCCAATGAGCAGTTCTTC. Translation: CASSLRGSNEQFF. Filled out from reference TRBV7-8 and TRBJ2-1, the complete variable domain reads GAGVSQSPRYKVAKRGQDVALRCDPISGHVSLFWYQQALGQGPEFLTYFQNEAQLDKSGLPSDRFFAERPEGSVSTLKIQRTQQEDSAVYLCASSLRGSNEQFFGPGTRLTVL.

J is TRBJ1-2 and V is TRBV5-6, with 10 bases matching TRBD1. This CDR3 is built from 13 residues. J lost 6 bases, V lost 2 bases, and 1 base had no gene match. Germline assignment: CDR1 SGHDT and CDR2 YYEEEE. CDR3 sequence: CASSLDRGHGYTF. Here the CDR3 DNA reads TGTGCCAGCAGCTTAGACAGGGGGCATGGCTACACCTTC. Full variable domain (outside the CDR3, taken from reference TRBV5-6 and TRBJ1-2): DAGVTQSPTHLIKTRGQQVTLRCSPKSGHDTVSWYQQALGQGPQFIFQYYEEEERQRGNFPDRFSGHQFPNYSSELNVNALLLGDSALYLCASSLDRGHGYTFGSGTRLTVV.

This chain links TRBV7-2 with TRBJ2-5, with 9 bases identical to TRBD1. This CDR3 contains 14 residues. Germline assignment: CDR1 SGHTA and CDR2 FQGNSA. Trimming removed 4 bases from V and 5 bases from J; junction bases left unmatched: 5. The CDR3 region is CASSSHGQGETQYF. DNA for the CDR3: TGTGCCAGCAGCTCCCACGGACAGGGGGAGACCCAGTACTTC.

This chain uses TRBV2 with TRBJ1-1, with D maybe TRBD1 (5 bases). The CDR3 contains 13 residues. V was shortened by 1 base and J by 3 bases, with 6 bases between the two germline ends. In germline, CDR1 is SNHLY, CDR2 FYNNEI. CDR3 amino acids: CASSEVRDTEAFF. The CDR3 DNA reads TGTGCCAGCAGTGAAGTCAGGGACACTGAAGCTTTCTTT.

The rearrangement joins TRBV7-9 to TRBJ1-1; the match to TRBD1 covers 10 bases. The V segment lost 8 bases and the J segment 7 bases; nucleotides outside the gene matches: 10. The CDR3 contains 14 residues. Looked up from germline, CDR1 is SEHNR and CDR2 is FQNEAQ (reference sequence). CDR3 sequence: CASLPGQGFGEAFF. In DNA form, the CDR3 reads TGTGCCAGCTTACCGGGACAGGGGTTTGGTGAAGCTTTCTTT.

The chain links TRBV7-8 to TRBJ1-3; TRBD1 aligns across 8 bases. The V gene's germline CDR1 is SGHVS and CDR2 FQNEAQ. With 5 bases clipped from V and 6 bases from J, the junction kept 9 bases outside the gene matches. There are 15 residues in the CDR3. CDR3 sequence: CASSPRTGQENTIYF. The CDR3 region has the DNA TGTGCCAGCAGCCCGCGGACGGGACAGGAAAACACCATATATTTT.

The chain links TRBV7-9 to TRBJ1-5, with D tentatively TRBD1 (5 bases). In germline, CDR1 is SEHNR, CDR2 FQNEAQ (reference sequence). This CDR3 is 15 amino acids long. The germline V and J ends were trimmed by 4 bases and 2 bases, with 12 bases remaining between them. The CDR3 region is CASSSGGGGNQPQHF. The CDR3 coding sequence is TGTGCCAGCAGCTCGGGGGGAGGGGGCAATCAGCCCCAGCATTTT.

V usage is TRBV4-2 and J usage is TRBJ2-1; 11 bases align to TRBD2. The CDR3 runs to 17 residues. With 0 bases clipped from V and 6 bases from J, the junction kept 7 bases outside the gene matches. CDR1 and CDR2 (germline): LGHNA, YNFKEQ. CDR3 residues: CASSQDGSGGASNEQFF. The DNA for the CDR3 is TGTGCCAGCAGCCAAGACGGTAGCGGGGGGGCTAGCAATGAGCAGTTCTTC.

This rearrangement joins TRBV29-1 to TRBJ2-4; TRBD1 matches at 9 bases. Germline V CDR1 and CDR2: SQVTM, ANQGSEA. With V trimmed by 1 base and J by 0 bases, 4 bases remained unmatched. This CDR3 comprises 16 residues. CDR3 sequence (DNA): TGCAGCGTTGAAGTCTGGACAGGGGTAGCCAAAAACATTCAGTACTTC. Protein: CSVEVWTGVAKNIQYF.

The chain employs TRBV7-2 and TRBJ1-2, with 10 bases aligning to TRBD1. This CDR3 comprises 16 residues. V gave up 1 base and J gave up 0 bases; unmatched junction bases: 2. Germline assignment: CDR1 SGHTA and CDR2 FQGNSA. CDR3 DNA: TGTGCCAGCAGCTTAGACGGACAGGGGGCTAACTATGGCTACACCTTC. Amino acids: CASSLDGQGANYGYTF.

This chain links TRBV29-1 with TRBJ1-5, with TRBD1 matching over 8 bases. J lost 4 bases, V lost 4 bases, and 3 bases had no gene match. Germline V lookup: CDR1 SQVTM, CDR2 ANQGSEA. The CDR3 has 13 residues. The CDR3 spells CSVADRANQPQHF. CDR3 in DNA: TGCAGCGTTGCGGACAGGGCTAATCAGCCCCAGCATTTT.

The genes are TRBV6-6 and TRBJ1-1; the D gene is possibly TRBD1 (5 bases). Germline CDR1 and CDR2: MNHNY and SVGAGI (reference sequence). V was trimmed by 5 bases and J by 0 bases, leaving 10 bases between them. The CDR3 consists of 14 residues. For the CDR3, the DNA is TGTGCCAGCAGTGTCCCGGACATGAACACTGAAGCTTTCTTT. Translated: CASSVPDMNTEAFF.